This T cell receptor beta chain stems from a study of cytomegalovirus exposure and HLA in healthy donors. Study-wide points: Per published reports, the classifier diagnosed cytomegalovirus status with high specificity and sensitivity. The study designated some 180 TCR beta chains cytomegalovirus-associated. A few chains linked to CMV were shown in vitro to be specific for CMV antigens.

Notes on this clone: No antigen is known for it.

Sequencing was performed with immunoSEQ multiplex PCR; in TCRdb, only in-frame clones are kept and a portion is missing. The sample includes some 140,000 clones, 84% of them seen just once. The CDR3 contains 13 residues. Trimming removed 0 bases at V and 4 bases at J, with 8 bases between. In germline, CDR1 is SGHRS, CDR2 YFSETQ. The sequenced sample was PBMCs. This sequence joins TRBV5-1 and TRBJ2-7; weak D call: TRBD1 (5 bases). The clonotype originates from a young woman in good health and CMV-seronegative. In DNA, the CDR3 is TGCGCCAGCAGCTTGGTAGGGGATTACGAGCAGTACTTC. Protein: CASSLVGDYEQYF.